This entry is about one TCR beta chain. Clones were sequenced by immunoSEQ multiplex PCR, and TCRdb holds only the in-frame ones, with some missing. The repertoire includes about 41,000 clones, roughly 87% of them detected once, and more than 0.6% sits in the top ten. With V trimmed by 5 bases and J by 0 bases, 20 bases remained unmatched. The CDR3 runs to 23 residues. From germline, CDR1 is MDHEN and CDR2 SYDVKM. This entry is derived from a study of T cell changes during pregnancy in multiple sclerosis. Sequencing used CD4+ T cells from peripheral blood mononuclear cells, obtained in the first trimester of pregnancy. The clonotype originates from a female donor with multiple sclerosis, enrolled in a pregnancy study. The V call is TRBV28, the J call TRBJ2-6; 12 bases agree with TRBD2. The CDR3 region is CASSQQGPGLAGTDNSGANVLTF. The CDR3 DNA is TGTGCCAGCAGTCAACAGGGTCCCGGACTAGCGGGAACGGATAACTCTGGGGCCAACGTCCTGACTTTC.